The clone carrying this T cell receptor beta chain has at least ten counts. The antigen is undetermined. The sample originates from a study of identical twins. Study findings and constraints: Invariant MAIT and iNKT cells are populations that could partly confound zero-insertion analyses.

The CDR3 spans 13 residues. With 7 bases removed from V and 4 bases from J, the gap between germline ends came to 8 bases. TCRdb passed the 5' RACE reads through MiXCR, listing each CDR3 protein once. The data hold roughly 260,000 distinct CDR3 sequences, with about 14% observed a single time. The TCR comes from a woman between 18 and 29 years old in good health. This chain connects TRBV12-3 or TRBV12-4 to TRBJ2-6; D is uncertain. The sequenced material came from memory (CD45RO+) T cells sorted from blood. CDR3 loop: CASTLGGANVLTF. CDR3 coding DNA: TGTGCCAGCACCCTGGGAGGGGCCAACGTCCTGACTTTC.